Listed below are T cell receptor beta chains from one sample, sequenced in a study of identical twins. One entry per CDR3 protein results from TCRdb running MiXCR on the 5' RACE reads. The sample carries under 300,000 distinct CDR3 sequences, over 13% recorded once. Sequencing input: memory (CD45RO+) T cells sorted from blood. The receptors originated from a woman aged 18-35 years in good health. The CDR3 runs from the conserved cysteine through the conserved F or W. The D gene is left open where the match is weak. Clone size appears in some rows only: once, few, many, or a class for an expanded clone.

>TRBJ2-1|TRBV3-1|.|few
CASSHENLSSYNEQFF
TGTGCCAGCAGCCACGAGAACCTAAGCTCCTACAATGAGCAGTTCTTC
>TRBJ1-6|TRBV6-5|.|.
CASSTDRLQNSPLHF
TGTGCCAGCAGTACCGACAGGCTCCAAAATTCACCCCTCCACTTT
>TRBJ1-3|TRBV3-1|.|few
CASSQGAGGNTIYF
TGTGCCAGCAGCCAGGGGGCGGGTGGAAACACCATATATTTT
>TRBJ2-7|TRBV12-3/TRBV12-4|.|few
CASSVFSGTEQYF
TGTGCCAGCAGTGTCTTTTCAGGGACCGAGCAGTACTTC
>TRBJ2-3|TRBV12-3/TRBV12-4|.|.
CASREGGRQSDTQYF
TGTGCCAGCCGAGAAGGGGGAAGGCAGTCAGATACGCAGTATTTT
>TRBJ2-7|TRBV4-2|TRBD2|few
CASSQKLAGSYEQYF
TGTGCCAGCAGCCAAAAACTAGCGGGGTCCTACGAGCAGTACTTC
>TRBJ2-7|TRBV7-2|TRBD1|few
CASSLGGGQGTYEQYF
TGTGCCAGCAGCTTAGGGGGGGGACAGGGGACCTACGAGCAGTACTTC
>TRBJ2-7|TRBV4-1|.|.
CASSRPGLGRYEQYF
TGCGCCAGCAGCCGACCCGGACTGGGTCGCTACGAGCAGTACTTC
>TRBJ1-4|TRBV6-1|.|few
CASSQGSMDEKLFF
TGTGCCAGCAGCCAGGGGAGTATGGATGAAAAACTGTTTTTT
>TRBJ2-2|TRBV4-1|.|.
CASSQDEAVTGELFF
TGCGCCAGCAGCCAAGATGAGGCAGTCACCGGGGAGCTGTTTTTT
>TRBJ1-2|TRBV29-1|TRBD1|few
CSAGRGQGASSYGYTF
TGCAGCGCCGGTAGGGGACAGGGTGCGTCTTCTTATGGCTACACCTTC
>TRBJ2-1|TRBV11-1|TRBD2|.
CASSFGTSGTISYNEQFF
TGTGCCAGCAGCTTCGGGACTAGCGGCACCATCTCCTACAATGAGCAGTTCTTC
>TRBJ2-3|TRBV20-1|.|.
CSASTSSSDTQYF
TGCAGTGCTAGTACTAGCAGCTCAGATACGCAGTATTTT
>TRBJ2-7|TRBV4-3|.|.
CASSRKSDKDTPLGAYEQYF
TGCGCCAGCAGCCGAAAAAGTGATAAGGACACGCCTTTGGGGGCCTACGAGCAGTACTTC
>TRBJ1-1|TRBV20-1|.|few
CSAYSPRTAMNTEAFF
TGCAGTGCTTACTCACCCCGCACAGCTATGAACACTGAAGCTTTCTTT
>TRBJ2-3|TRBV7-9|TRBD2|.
CASSLAGGYTDTQYF
TGTGCCAGCAGCTTGGCGGGAGGTTACACAGATACGCAGTATTTT
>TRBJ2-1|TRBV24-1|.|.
CATSDGFGATDNEQFF
TGTGCCACCAGTGATGGGTTCGGGGCAACCGACAATGAGCAGTTCTTC
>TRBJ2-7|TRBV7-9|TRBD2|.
CASSFSGSLNYEQYF
TGTGCCAGCAGCTTTAGCGGGAGTTTGAACTACGAGCAGTACTTC
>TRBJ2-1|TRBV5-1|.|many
CASTPGTNNEQFF
TGCGCCAGCACCCCCGGGACAAACAATGAGCAGTTCTTC
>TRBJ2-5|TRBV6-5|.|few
CASSYRRLEETQYF
TGTGCCAGCAGTTATCGCAGACTGGAAGAGACCCAGTACTTC
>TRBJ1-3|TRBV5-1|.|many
CASSLGVDSSGNTIYF
TGCGCCAGCAGCTTGGGGGTCGACTCCTCTGGAAACACCATATATTTT
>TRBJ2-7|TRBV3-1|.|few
CASSQAPTGQYEQYF
TGTGCCAGCAGCCAAGCTCCGACAGGCCAATACGAGCAGTACTTC
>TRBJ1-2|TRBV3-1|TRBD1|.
CASSLGTGDNYGYTF
TGTGCCAGCAGCCTCGGGACAGGAGATAACTATGGCTACACCTTC
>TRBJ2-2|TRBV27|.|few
CASSVIGGNTGELFF
TGTGCCAGCTCGGTAATTGGGGGGAACACCGGGGAGCTGTTTTTT
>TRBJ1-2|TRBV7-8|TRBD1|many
CASSSRTGGYYGYTF
TGTGCCAGCAGCTCCCGGACAGGGGGATACTATGGCTACACCTTC
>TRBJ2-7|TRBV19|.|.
CASSSNLQGHEQYF
TGTGCCAGTAGTTCTAACCTCCAGGGACACGAGCAGTACTTC
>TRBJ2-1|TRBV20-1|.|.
CSARHFSRYNEQFF
TGCAGTGCTAGGCATTTTAGTAGGTACAATGAGCAGTTCTTC
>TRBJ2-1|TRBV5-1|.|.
CASSEEGSYNEQFF
TGCGCCAGCAGCGAGGAGGGCTCCTACAATGAGCAGTTCTTC
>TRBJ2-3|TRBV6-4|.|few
CASSDRAGSTDTQYF
TGTGCCAGCAGTGACAGGGCCGGGAGCACAGATACGCAGTATTTT
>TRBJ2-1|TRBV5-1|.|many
CASSLRWDPYNEQFF
TGCGCCAGCAGCTTGAGATGGGACCCCTACAATGAGCAGTTCTTC
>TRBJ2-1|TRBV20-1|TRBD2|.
CSARTSVWEQFF
TGCAGTGCTAGGACTAGCGTTTGGGAGCAGTTCTTC
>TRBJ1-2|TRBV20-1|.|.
CSARDGLTGRFTF
TGCAGTGCTAGAGACGGTTTGACAGGACGCTTTACCTTC
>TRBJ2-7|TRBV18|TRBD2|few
CASSPPNSGRLYEQYF
TGTGCCAGCTCACCACCGAATAGCGGGAGGCTCTACGAGCAGTACTTC
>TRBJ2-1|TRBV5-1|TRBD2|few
CARNRRTSGSNEQFF
TGCGCCAGGAACCGGAGGACTAGCGGGAGTAATGAGCAGTTCTTC
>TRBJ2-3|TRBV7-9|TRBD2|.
CASSPREPADSTDTQYF
TGTGCCAGCAGCCCGCGGGAGCCCGCCGATTCCACAGATACGCAGTATTTT
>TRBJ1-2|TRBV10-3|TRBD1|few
CAISELKGAAYGYTF
TGTGCCATCAGTGAGTTGAAGGGGGCGGCATATGGCTACACCTTC
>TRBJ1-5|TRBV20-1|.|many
CSAPPGGNNQPQHF
TGCAGTGCTCCCCCCGGGGGTAACAATCAGCCCCAGCATTTT
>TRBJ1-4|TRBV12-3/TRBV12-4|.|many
CASSSMVNEKLFF
TGTGCCAGCAGCTCGATGGTTAATGAAAAACTGTTTTTT
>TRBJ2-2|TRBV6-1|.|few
CASRELQGTGELFF
TGTGCCAGCAGGGAACTACAGGGCACCGGGGAGCTGTTTTTT
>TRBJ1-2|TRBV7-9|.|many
CASSLGAGGFYGYTF
TGTGCCAGCAGCTTAGGCGCGGGGGGATTCTATGGCTACACCTTC
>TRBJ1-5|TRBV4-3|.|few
CASSQDLDWGNQPQHF
TGCGCCAGCAGCCAAGACCTTGACTGGGGGAATCAGCCCCAGCATTTT
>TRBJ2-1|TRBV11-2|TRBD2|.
CASSLGLAGVPEQFF
TGTGCCAGCAGCCTCGGACTAGCGGGAGTCCCCGAGCAGTTCTTC
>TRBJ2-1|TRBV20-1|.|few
CSARNLAGNEQFF
TGCAGTGCTAGAAATCTTGCGGGAAATGAGCAGTTCTTC